This T cell receptor beta chain was identified in a study of regulatory T cells in long-lasting Graves disease. This CDR3 has 17 amino acids. Germline CDR1 and CDR2: PRHDT and FYEKMQ (reference sequence). The time point denotes: newly diagnosed GD, antithyroid drugs for less than 3 months. Preparation of the TCR library used RNA extracted from PBMCs. The TCR beta library used iRepertoire HTBI primers with Arm-PCR amplification of CDR3. TCRdb re-analysed the multiplex PCR reads in MiXCR, keeping a single row per CDR3 protein. Of over 400,000 distinct CDR3 sequences listed, about 15% are singletons. This sample was shared with a second study, whose subject was T cells in Graves' hyperthyroidism and ophthalmopathy. From that paper: Patients with uncontrolled infections, other autoimmune diseases, pregnancy or lactation were excluded. Ophthalmopathy was identified by the model a median approximately 6.9 months ahead of onset.

This clonotype originated in a woman between 45 and 60 years old with Graves disease. This sequence joins TRBV13 and TRBJ2-1; 12 bases map to TRBD2. The DNA matches TRBJ2-5 better at its end, which makes the J call doubtful. The material was peripheral blood mononuclear cells (PBMCs), obtained at new diagnosis, from a patient treated with antithyroid drugs. Written as DNA, the CDR3 is TGTGCCAGCAGCTTAGAGAGGGGACTAGCGGGTAAAGAGACCCAGTACTTC. As protein: CASSLERGLAGKETQYF.